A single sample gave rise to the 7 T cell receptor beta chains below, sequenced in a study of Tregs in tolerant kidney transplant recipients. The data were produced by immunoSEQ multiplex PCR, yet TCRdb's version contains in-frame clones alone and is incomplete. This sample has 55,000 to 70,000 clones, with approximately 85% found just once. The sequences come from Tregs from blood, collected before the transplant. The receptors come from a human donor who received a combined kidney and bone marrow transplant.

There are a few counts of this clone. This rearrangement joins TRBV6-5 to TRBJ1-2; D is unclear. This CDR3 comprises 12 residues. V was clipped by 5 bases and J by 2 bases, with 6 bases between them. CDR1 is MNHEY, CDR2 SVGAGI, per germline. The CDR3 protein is CASSEGNYGYTF. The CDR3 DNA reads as TGTGCCAGCAGTGAGGGCAACTATGGCTACACCTTC.

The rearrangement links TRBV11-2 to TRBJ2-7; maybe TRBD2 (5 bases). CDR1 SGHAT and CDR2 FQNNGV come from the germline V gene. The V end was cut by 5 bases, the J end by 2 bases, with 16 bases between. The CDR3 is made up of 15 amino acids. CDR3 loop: CASSPRWGATYEQYF. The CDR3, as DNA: TGTGCCAGCAGCCCGCGTTGGGGAGCCACCTACGAGCAGTACTTC.

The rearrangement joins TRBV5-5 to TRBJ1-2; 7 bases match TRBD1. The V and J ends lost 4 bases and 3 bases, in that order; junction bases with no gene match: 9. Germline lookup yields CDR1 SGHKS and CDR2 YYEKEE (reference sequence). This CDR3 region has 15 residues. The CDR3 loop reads CASSPNRGRDYGYTF. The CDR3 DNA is TGTGCCAGCAGCCCAAACAGGGGAAGGGACTATGGCTACACCTTC.

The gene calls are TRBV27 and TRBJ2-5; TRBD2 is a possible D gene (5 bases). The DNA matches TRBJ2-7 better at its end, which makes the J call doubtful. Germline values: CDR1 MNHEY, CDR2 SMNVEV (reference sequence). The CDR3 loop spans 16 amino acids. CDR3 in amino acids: CASTSLRTRANYEQYF. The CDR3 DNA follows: TGTGCCAGCACCTCGCTAAGGACTCGCGCAAACTACGAGCAGTACTTC.

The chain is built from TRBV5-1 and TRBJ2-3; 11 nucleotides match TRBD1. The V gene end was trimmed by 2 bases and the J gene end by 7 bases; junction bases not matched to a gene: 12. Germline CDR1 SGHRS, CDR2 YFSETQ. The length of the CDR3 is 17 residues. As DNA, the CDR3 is TGCGCCAGCAGCTTCGGGGACAGGGGGAAGGGCGCCAATACGCAGTATTTT. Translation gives CASSFGDRGKGANTQYF.

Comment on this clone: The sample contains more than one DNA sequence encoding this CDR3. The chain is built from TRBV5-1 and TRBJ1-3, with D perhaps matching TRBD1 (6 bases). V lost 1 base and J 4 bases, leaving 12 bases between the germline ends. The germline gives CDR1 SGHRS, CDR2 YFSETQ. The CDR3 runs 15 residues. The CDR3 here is CASSLMGAAGNTIYF. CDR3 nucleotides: TGCGCCAGCAGCTTGATGGGGGCTGCAGGAAACACCATATATTTT.

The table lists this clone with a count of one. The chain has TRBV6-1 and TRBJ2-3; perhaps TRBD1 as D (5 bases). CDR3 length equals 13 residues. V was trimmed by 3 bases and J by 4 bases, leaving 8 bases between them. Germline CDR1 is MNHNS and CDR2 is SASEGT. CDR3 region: CASSDRAADTQYF. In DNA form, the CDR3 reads TGTGCCAGCAGTGACAGGGCCGCAGATACGCAGTATTTT.